Following are 15 T cell receptor beta chains from one sample sequenced in a study of Ad26.COV2.S vaccination and SARS-CoV-2 variants (dated by TCRdb to about 2021). The meaning of the sample's treatment or condition label: 15 to 20 received Ad26.COV2.S at low or high dose, single or two shots; 5 received placebo; per-sample allocation not given. For vaccine and placebo recipients, the sequenced repertoires came from samples collected on day 63 after the first injection. The library relied on the immunoSEQ multiplex PCR assay. The clones in this table, taken by TCRdb from immuneACCESS, are in-frame only. Not every clone is retained; where verified, under half of the shortfall comes from an unresolved V gene, and the cause of the rest is unknown. This sample gives 400,000 to 450,000 clones in total; 80% to 95% of them show up just once. The top ten hold 9% to 15% of the sample. Sample: peripheral blood, taken in a trial of Ad26.COV2.S vaccine versus placebo. These receptors came from a person between 18 and 65 years old who received the Ad26.COV2.S COVID-19 vaccine or a placebo.

The gene calls are TRBV7-2 and TRBJ1-1, with D possibly TRBD1 on 6 matching bases. The length of the CDR3 is 14 residues. The V end was cut by 1 base, the J end by 0 bases, with 6 bases between. Germline CDR1 is SGHTA and CDR2 is FQGNSA. The CDR3 here is CASSLDRVNTEAFF. The CDR3 coding sequence is TGTGCCAGCAGCTTAGACAGGGTGAACACTGAAGCTTTCTTT.

The CDR3 here is CASKAAGSKNIQYF. In nucleotides, the CDR3 is TGTGCCAGTAAAGCCGCGGGGTCCAAAAACATTCAGTACTTC. The rearrangement joins TRBV5-4 to TRBJ2-4; D is possibly TRBD2 (6 bases). This CDR3 has 14 residues. The ends were cut back, 8 bases at V and 2 bases at J, with 14 bases in the middle. CDR1 and CDR2 from the germline V gene are SGHNT and YYREEE (reference sequence). The whole variable domain, remainder taken from reference TRBV5-4 and TRBJ2-4, is ETGVTQSPTHLIKTRGQQVTLRCSSQSGHNTVSWYQQALGQGPQFIFQYYREEENGRGNFPPRFSGLQFPNYSSELNVNALELDDSALYLCASKAAGSKNIQYFGAGTRLSVL.

This clone was observed a handful of times. The sample has other DNA sequences that encode this CDR3 too. The J gene is TRBJ1-5, the V gene TRBV6-5; D gene ambiguous. V lost 0 bases and J 1 base, leaving 1 base between the germline ends. CDR1 and CDR2 from the germline V gene are MNHEY and SVGAGI. The CDR3 consists of 13 residues. The DNA for the CDR3 is TGTGCCAGCAGTTACTCGAGCAATCAGCCCCAGCATTTT. Amino acid sequence: CASSYSSNQPQHF.

The chain links TRBV4-2 to TRBJ1-3; D gene ambiguous. Germline lookup yields CDR1 LGHNA and CDR2 YNFKEQ. Trimming took off 5 bases at V and 2 bases at J, with 16 bases between the two ends. The CDR3 consists of 16 residues. The DNA of the CDR3 is TGTGCCAGCAGCGCGGCTTTACGGGAGGCTGGAAACACCATATATTTT. It encodes CASSAALREAGNTIYF.

The chain uses TRBV4-3 and TRBJ2-5; possibly TRBD2 for D (5 bases). The germline CDR1 and CDR2 sequences are LGHNA and YSLEER. The V and J ends lost 0 bases and 2 bases respectively, with 10 bases between them. This CDR3 is 15 amino acids long. CDR3 sequence: CASSQEGTGQETQYF. The CDR3 DNA reads TGCGCCAGCAGCCAAGAAGGAACGGGACAAGAGACCCAGTACTTC.

V gene TRBV19 combines with J gene TRBJ1-2; D is uncertain. The CDR3 loop spans 16 amino acids. Trimming took 5 bases from V and 1 from J, leaving 17 bases between them. In germline, CDR1 is LNHDA, CDR2 SQIVND (reference sequence). The CDR3 loop is CASSPLNLGNNYGYTF. The CDR3 coding sequence is TGTGCCAGTAGTCCTCTCAACCTTGGAAATAACTATGGCTACACCTTC.

Details on this clone: This CDR3 is also generated by other DNA sequences in the sample. The chain has TRBV27 and TRBJ1-5, with TRBD1 matching over 7 bases. The V and J ends lost 0 bases and 4 bases, in that order; junction bases with no gene match: 0. The CDR3 has 14 amino acids. Germline CDR1 MNHEY, CDR2 SMNVEV (reference sequence). Here the CDR3 DNA reads TGTGCCAGCAGTTTATCGACAGGGAATCAGCCCCAGCATTTT. It codes for CASSLSTGNQPQHF.

Only a few counts were recorded for this clone. V gene TRBV23-1 combines with J gene TRBJ1-1, with D possibly matching TRBD1 (5 bases). TRBV23-1 is classed as an ORF, of uncertain function. The CDR3 runs 18 residues. V was cut by 0 bases and J by 0 bases, with 17 bases left in between. The CDR3 sequence is CASSQSRDFRKMNTEAFF. DNA of the CDR3: TGCGCCAGCAGTCAATCCCGGGACTTCAGAAAAATGAACACTGAAGCTTTCTTT.

The V call is TRBV5-4, the J call TRBJ2-1, with D unresolved. This CDR3 has 15 amino acids. The V end was cut by 0 bases, the J end by 1 base, with 8 bases between. Germline-derived CDR1 and CDR2 are SGHNT and YYREEE (reference sequence). In DNA form, the CDR3 reads TGTGCCAGCAGCTTGGATGTGGGGTCCTACAATGAGCAGTTCTTC. Translation gives CASSLDVGSYNEQFF.

The chain is built from TRBV12-3 or TRBV12-4 and TRBJ2-1; a weak D match, TRBD1 (5 bases). V was pared by 4 bases and J by 11 bases, with 15 bases between. This CDR3 is built from 13 residues. The CDR3 nucleotides are TGTGCCAGCAGTTCCCGACAGTCAGGCCAGCAGTTCTTC. Translating it yields CASSSRQSGQQFF.

The chain is built from TRBV6-2 or TRBV6-3 and TRBJ2-7; TRBD2 matches at 7 bases. The CDR3 has 15 residues. Germline V lookup: CDR1 MNHEY, CDR2 SVGEGT. V was pared by 0 bases and J by 4 bases, with 6 bases of the junction left unmatched. CDR3: CASSYSPSGQYEQYF. CDR3 sequence (DNA): TGTGCCAGCAGTTACTCGCCTAGCGGTCAATACGAGCAGTACTTC.

The chain is built from TRBV7-8 and TRBJ1-1; no definite D call. The length of the CDR3 is 14 residues. Germline lookup yields CDR1 SGHVS and CDR2 FQNEAQ. Trimming took 4 bases from V and 8 from J, leaving 17 bases between them. CDR3 sequence: CASSSVWVVQEAFF. The DNA of the CDR3 is TGTGCCAGCAGCTCCGTCTGGGTAGTCCAAGAAGCTTTCTTT.

The chain combines TRBV19 with TRBJ2-5, with D possibly TRBD2 on 5 matching bases. V gave up 5 bases and J gave up 5 bases, with 15 bases separating them. The CDR3 is 14 residues long. Germline V gene sequence: CDR1 LNHDA, CDR2 SQIVND (reference sequence). This CDR3 reads CASSEGLRMETQYF. The DNA of the CDR3 is TGTGCCAGTAGTGAAGGACTGAGGATGGAGACCCAGTACTTC.

The J gene is TRBJ2-3, the V gene TRBV2, with 14 bases fitting TRBD2. The CDR3 is 15 amino acids. Germline assignment: CDR1 SNHLY and CDR2 FYNNEI. J gave up 5 bases and V 8 bases, and 6 bases lay outside the gene matches. CDR3 nucleotides: TGTGCCAGCCTGGGACTAGCGGGAGAGGAAGATACGCAGTATTTT. As protein: CASLGLAGEEDTQYF.

This chain connects TRBV18 to TRBJ2-7; 9 nucleotides line up with TRBD1. CDR1 and CDR2 (germline): KGHSH, LQKENI. This CDR3 spans 14 amino acids. Trimming cost V 6 bases and J 3 bases; bases outside gene matches: 6. CDR3 residues: CASSLAGQGYEQYF. CDR3 coding DNA: TGTGCCAGCTCCTTGGCGGGACAGGGCTACGAGCAGTACTTC.